This TCR beta chain was captured in a study of blood T cell repertoires in COVID-19. Overall study: In each case, the material was cDNA or gDNA derived from T cells, B-cell-depleted T cells, or PBMCs.

Germline loops: CDR1 SGHVS, CDR2 FQNEAQ. V was clipped by 5 bases and J by 4 bases, with 9 bases between them. The CDR3 totals 12 residues. Authors' analysis steps: Amplification with reference gene primers provided the estimates of nucleated cell counts. Sequencing was performed with immunoSEQ multiplex PCR; in TCRdb, only in-frame clones are kept and a portion is missing. That table is the source of V, J and clone size, and D and trimming were worked out from the DNA. The sample carries around 180,000 clones, 75% to 85% recorded once. This clonotype was sampled from a woman older than 75 with COVID-19, enrolled during active disease. Sequenced sample: peripheral blood. The J gene is TRBJ2-7, the V gene TRBV7-8; D is unresolved. CDR3 nucleotide sequence: TGTGCCAGCAGCCCTAGACTTTACGAGCAGTACTTC. Protein sequence: CASSPRLYEQYF.